One TCR beta chain is described in this entry. Its specific antigen is unknown. Per-nucleotide qualities are absent, and no much larger clonotype sits a single base away. Participants in the prospective study were enrolled through a virtual design, were aged roughly 18 to 100 years, and lived in 24 United States geographic areas. Cohort assignment in the prospective study relied on participant-reported clinical history from a screening survey and a study questionnaire. Recovered participants in ImmuneRACE Cohort 3 were defined by two consecutive negative NP/OP PCR tests, clearance by a healthcare professional, or resolution of symptoms. In the prospective study, mobile phlebotomists collected whole blood, serum and a nasopharyngeal or oropharyngeal swab from each participant. Additional blood draws and questionnaires over an approximately two-month period could optionally be provided by prospective study participants. Prospective study blood samples were shipped either frozen or at room temperature before DNA extraction.

The sample belongs to a study of blood T cell repertoires in COVID-19 (dated by TCRdb to the early 2020s). For the study in its entirety: Samples covering the acute and convalescent phases of COVID-19 were provided by collaborators in the United States, Italy and Spain. The material from the prospective study consisted of cDNA or gDNA derived from T cells, B-cell-depleted T cells, or PBMCs. Deeply sampled blood TCRbeta repertoires from subjects exposed to, actively infected with, or recovered from COVID-19 were included in the dataset. The repertoires were released in a freely available public database meant as a resource for research on the immune response to SARS-CoV-2. The samples were drawn from the first 160 participants of the ongoing ImmuneRACE study and from over 950 subjects provided by 6 global collaborators. Sample metadata almost always included a de-identified subject ID, COVID-19 status, age in years and sex. Where HLA class I and class II types were available, the types were taken from metadata supplied by the sample provider, not from assay-based typing.

Overall study results and their limits: How much clinical and demographic metadata was included differed by source and by participant, and the metadata was provided uncurated.

TCRbeta CDR3 regions were amplified from genomic DNA by means of the immunoSEQ Assay, a bias-controlled multiplex PCR. The study's own analysis went as follows. The number of nucleated cells in each sample was estimated from the amplification of reference gene primers within the assay. To quantify the absolute abundance of each unique TCRbeta CDR3 rearrangement, sequence reads were collapsed and filtered. For each sample, productive Simpson clonality was calculated as the square root of Simpson's diversity index across productive rearrangements. TCRdb holds this immuneACCESS table with in-frame rearrangements only. Some clones are missing; in checked studies, unresolved V genes explain under half, and the rest has no known cause. V, J and clone size reflect that table, while D and trimming were determined from the DNA. For this sample there are a few hundred thousand clones; approximately 86% appear just once. 8.3% of the sample is in the top ten clones.

This TCR derives from a woman aged 60-75 years who had recovered from COVID-19. Material: PBMCs or T cells enriched from blood (not recorded which).

The CDR3 loop reads CASSQEDRTENTEAFF. Read as DNA, the sequence is TGTGCCAGCAGCCAAGAGGACCGGACAGAGAACACTGAAGCTTTCTTT. The sequence links TRBV4-2 to TRBJ1-1; the D gene is perhaps TRBD1, on 6 matching bases. Spanning cysteine to phenylalanine, the CDR3 consists of 16 amino acids. Kept here is only the CDR3 DNA, which spans 48 bases and is read in frame from base 1. V is clipped by 0 bases and J by 1 base, and the sequence between their germline boundaries is 12 bases long. In the germline V gene, CDR1 corresponds to LGHNA and CDR2 to YNFKEQ.